Sequencing of this TCR beta chain was carried out in a study of T cells in localized non-small cell lung cancer. Clones were sequenced by immunoSEQ multiplex PCR, and TCRdb holds only the in-frame ones, with some missing. The sample shows about 74,000 clones, less than 85% of them seen only once. The study, taken as a whole, reports: Median detection of top 100 tumor clones in adjacent lung was approximately 50 clones. Tumor trailed uninvolved adjacent lung in T cell clonality, which peaked there.

In regard to this clone: Antigen unknown.

This TCR derives from a female donor older than 55 with stage I lung adenocarcinoma. Sequencing used peripheral blood, obtained before any cancer treatment.

Here the CDR3 reads CASSYLTGPTEQFF. As DNA, the CDR3 is TGTGCCAGCAGCTATCTGACAGGGCCTACGGAGCAGTTCTTC. The chain carries TRBV7-9 and TRBJ2-1; the match to TRBD1 covers 7 bases. Germline CDR1 SEHNR, CDR2 FQNEAQ (reference sequence). The CDR3 loop spans 14 amino acids. V gave up 4 bases and J gave up 10 bases; unmatched junction bases: 10.